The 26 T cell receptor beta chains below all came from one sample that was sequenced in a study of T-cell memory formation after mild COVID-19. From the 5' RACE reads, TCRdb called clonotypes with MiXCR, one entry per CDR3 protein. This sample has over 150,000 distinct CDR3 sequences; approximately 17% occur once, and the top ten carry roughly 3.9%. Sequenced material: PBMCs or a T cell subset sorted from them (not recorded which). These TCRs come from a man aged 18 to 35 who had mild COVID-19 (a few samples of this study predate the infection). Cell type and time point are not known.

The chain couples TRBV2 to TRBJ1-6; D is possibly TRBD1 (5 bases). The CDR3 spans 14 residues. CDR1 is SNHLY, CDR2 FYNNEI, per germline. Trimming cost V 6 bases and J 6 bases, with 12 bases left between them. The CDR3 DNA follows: TGTGCCAGCAGACCCACAGGATTTAATTCACCCCTCCACTTT. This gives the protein CASRPTGFNSPLHF.

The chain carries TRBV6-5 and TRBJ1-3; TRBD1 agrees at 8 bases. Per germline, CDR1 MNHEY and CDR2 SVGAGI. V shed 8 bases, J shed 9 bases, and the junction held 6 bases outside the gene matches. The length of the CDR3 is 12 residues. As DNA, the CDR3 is TGTGCCAGCGGACAGGGACGGGGCACCATATATTTT. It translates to CASGQGRGTIYF.

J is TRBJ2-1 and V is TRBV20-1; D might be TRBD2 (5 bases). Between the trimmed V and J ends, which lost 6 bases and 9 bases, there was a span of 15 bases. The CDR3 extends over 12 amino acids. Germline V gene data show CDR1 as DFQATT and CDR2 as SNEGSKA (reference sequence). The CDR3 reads CSAPGVEGEQFF. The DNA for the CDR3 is TGCAGTGCCCCCGGCGTTGAGGGTGAGCAGTTCTTC.

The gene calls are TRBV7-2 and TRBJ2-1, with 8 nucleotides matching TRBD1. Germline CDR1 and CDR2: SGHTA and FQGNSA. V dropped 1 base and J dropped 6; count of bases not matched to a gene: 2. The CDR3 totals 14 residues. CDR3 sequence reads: CASSLGTGLNEQFF. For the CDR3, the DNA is TGTGCCAGCAGCTTAGGGACAGGGCTCAATGAGCAGTTCTTC.

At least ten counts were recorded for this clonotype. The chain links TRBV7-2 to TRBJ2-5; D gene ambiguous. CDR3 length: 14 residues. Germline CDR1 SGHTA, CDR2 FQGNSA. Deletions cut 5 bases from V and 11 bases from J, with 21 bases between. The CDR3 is CASSPTASSSPQYF. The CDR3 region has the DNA TGTGCCAGCAGCCCCACGGCATCATCGTCCCCTCAGTACTTC.

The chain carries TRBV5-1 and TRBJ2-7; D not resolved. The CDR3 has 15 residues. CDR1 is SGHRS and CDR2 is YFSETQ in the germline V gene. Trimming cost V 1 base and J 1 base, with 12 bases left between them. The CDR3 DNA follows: TGCGCCAGCAGCTTGAGTAGGGCAGAGTCCTACGAGCAGTACTTC. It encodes CASSLSRAESYEQYF. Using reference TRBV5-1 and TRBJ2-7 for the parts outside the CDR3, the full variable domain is KAGVTQTPRYLIKTRGQQVTLSCSPISGHRSVSWYQQTPGQGLQFLFEYFSETQRNKGNFPGRFSGRQFSNSRSEMNVSTLELGDSALYLCASSLSRAESYEQYFGPGTRLTVT.

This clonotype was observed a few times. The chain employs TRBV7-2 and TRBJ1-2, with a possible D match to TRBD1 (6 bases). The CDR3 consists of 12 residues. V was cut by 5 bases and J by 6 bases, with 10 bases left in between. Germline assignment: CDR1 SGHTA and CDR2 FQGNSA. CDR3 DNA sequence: TGTGCCAGCAGCCCTAGGGGGGATGGCTACACCTTC. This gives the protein CASSPRGDGYTF.

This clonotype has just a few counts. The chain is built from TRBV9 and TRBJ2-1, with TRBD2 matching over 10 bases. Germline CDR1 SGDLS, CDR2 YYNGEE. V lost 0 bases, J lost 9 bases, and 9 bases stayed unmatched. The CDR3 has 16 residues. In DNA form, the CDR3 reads TGTGCCAGCAGCGTAGGACCAGCGGGGGGGCCAGGTGAGCAGTTCTTC. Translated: CASSVGPAGGPGEQFF.

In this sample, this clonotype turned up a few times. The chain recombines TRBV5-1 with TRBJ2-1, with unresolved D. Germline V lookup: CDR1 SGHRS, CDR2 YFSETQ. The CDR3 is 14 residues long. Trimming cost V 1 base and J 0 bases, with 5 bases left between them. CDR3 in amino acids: CASSLLNSYNEQFF. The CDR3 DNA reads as TGCGCCAGCAGCTTGCTGAACTCCTACAATGAGCAGTTCTTC.

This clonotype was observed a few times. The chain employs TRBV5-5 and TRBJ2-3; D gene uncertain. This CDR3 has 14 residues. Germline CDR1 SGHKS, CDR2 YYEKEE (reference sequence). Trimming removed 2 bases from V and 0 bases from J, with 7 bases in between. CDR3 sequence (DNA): TGTGCCAGCAGCTTCTCCGCGAGCACAGATACGCAGTATTTT. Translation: CASSFSASTDTQYF.

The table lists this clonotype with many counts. The CDR3 sequence: CASSVGTSGGNNEQFF. CDR3 DNA sequence: TGTGCCAGCAGCGTAGGAACTAGCGGGGGAAACAATGAGCAGTTCTTC. This chain links TRBV9 with TRBJ2-1; 11 bases are shared with TRBD2. Unmatched junction bases numbered 4, after V lost 0 bases and J lost 5 bases. There are 16 residues in the CDR3. Per germline, CDR1 SGDLS and CDR2 YYNGEE.

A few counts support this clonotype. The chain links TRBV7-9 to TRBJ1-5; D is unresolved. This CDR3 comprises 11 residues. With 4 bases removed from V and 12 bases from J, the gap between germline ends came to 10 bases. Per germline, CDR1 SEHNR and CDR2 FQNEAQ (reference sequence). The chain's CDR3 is CASSSEGRQHF. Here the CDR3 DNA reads TGTGCCAGCAGCTCCGAGGGCCGCCAGCATTTT.

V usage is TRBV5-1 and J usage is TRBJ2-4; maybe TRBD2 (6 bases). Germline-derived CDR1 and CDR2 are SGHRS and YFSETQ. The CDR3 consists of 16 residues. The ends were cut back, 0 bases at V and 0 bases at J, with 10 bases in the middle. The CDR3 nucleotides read TGCGCCAGCAGCTTGGCCATGGGACTAGCCAAAAACATTCAGTACTTC. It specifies CASSLAMGLAKNIQYF.

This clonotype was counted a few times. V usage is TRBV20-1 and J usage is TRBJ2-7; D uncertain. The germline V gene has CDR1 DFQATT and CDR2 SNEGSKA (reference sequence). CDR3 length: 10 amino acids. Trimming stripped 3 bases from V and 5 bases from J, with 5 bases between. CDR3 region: CSARYDEQYF. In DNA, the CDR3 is TGCAGTGCTAGGTATGACGAGCAGTACTTC.

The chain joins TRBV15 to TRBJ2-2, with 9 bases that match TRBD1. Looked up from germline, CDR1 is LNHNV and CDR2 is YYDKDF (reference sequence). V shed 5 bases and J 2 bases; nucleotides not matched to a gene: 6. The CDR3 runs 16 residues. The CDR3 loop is CATSRGQGSNTGELFF. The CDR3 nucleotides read TGTGCCACCAGCCGCGGACAGGGGTCAAACACCGGGGAGCTGTTTTTT.

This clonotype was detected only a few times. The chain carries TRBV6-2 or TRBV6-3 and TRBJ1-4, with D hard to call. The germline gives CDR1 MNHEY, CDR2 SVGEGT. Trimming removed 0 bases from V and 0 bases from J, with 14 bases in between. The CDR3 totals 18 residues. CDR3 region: CASSYSRAGPATNEKLFF. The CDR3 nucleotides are TGTGCCAGCAGTTACTCGAGGGCAGGACCAGCAACTAATGAAAAACTGTTTTTT.

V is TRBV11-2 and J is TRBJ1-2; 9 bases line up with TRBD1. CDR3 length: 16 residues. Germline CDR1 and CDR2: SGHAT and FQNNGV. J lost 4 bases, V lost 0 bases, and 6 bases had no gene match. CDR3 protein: CASSLDSGTGPYGYTF. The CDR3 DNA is TGTGCCAGCAGCTTAGATTCCGGGACAGGGCCCTATGGCTACACCTTC.

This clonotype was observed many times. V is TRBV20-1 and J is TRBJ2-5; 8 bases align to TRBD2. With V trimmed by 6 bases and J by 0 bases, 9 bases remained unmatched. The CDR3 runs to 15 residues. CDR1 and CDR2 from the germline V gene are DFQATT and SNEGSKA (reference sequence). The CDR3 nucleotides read TGCAGTGCGAGAATAGCGGGACCATACCAAGAGACCCAGTACTTC. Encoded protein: CSARIAGPYQETQYF.

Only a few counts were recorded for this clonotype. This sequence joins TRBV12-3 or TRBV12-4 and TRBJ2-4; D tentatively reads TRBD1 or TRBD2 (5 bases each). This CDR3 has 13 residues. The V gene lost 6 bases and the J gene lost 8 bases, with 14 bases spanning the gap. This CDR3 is CASSRSRGDIQYF. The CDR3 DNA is TGTGCCAGCAGCCGCTCGAGAGGGGACATTCAGTACTTC.

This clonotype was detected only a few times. In nucleotides, the CDR3 is TGCGCCAGCAGCCGGGACAGGGAATTAGATACGCAGTATTTT. Translating gives CASSRDRELDTQYF. This chain joins TRBV10-2 and TRBJ2-3; 9 bases agree with TRBD1. CDR3 length equals 14 residues. J lost 5 bases, V lost 6 bases, and 6 bases had no gene match. Germline CDR1 reads WSHSY; CDR2 reads SAAADI.

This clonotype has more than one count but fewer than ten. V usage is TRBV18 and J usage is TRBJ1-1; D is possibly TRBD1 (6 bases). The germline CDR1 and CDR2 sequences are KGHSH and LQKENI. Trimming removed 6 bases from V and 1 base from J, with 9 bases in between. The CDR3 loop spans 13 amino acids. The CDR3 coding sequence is TGTGCCAGCTCGGGGGGACAGAACACTGAAGCTTTCTTT. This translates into CASSGGQNTEAFF.

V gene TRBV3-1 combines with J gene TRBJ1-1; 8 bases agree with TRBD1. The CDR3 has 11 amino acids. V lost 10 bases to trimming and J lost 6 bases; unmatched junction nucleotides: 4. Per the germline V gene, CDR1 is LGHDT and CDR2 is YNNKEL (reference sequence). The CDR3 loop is CAIGQGSEAFF. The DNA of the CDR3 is TGTGCCATAGGACAGGGCTCTGAAGCTTTCTTT.

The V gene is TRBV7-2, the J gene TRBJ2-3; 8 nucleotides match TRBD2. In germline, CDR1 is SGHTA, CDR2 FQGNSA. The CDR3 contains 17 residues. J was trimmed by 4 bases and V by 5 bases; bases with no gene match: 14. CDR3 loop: CASSNRGGILVADTQYF. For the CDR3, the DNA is TGTGCCAGCAGCAACCGCGGGGGGATCCTTGTGGCAGATACGCAGTATTTT.

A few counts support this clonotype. The CDR3 bases are TGTGCCAGCAGCCCGAGGACAGGGGAGGGAAACACCATATATTTT. Translation gives CASSPRTGEGNTIYF. This sequence joins TRBV7-2 and TRBJ1-3; 9 nucleotides match TRBD1. V shed 5 bases and J 4 bases; nucleotides not matched to a gene: 6. The CDR3 has 15 residues. From germline, CDR1 is SGHTA and CDR2 FQGNSA.

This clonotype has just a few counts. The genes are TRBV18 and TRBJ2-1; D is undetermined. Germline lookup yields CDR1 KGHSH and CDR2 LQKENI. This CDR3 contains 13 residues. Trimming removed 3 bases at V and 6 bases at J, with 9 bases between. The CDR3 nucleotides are TGTGCCAGCTCACCGGGGTCCGGCAATGAGCAGTTCTTC. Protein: CASSPGSGNEQFF.

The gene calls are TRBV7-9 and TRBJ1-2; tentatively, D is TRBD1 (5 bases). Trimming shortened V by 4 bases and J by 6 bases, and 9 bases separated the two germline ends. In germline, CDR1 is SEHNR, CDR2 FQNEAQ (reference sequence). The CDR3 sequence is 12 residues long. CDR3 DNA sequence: TGTGCCAGCAGCTACGAGGGGCATGGCTACACCTTC. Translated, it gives CASSYEGHGYTF.